The 28 T cell receptor beta chains given below trace back to one sample, sequenced in a study of blood T cell repertoires in COVID-19. The table came from immunoSEQ multiplex PCR; TCRdb's copy has only in-frame clones and leaves some out. The sample contains over 200,000 clones, roughly 87% of which appear only once. The sample comprised peripheral blood. Source of these receptors: a man aged 35-49 years with active or convalescent COVID-19.

The chain joins TRBV6-4 to TRBJ1-6, with a weak D call TRBD1 (6 bases). The CDR3 is 18 amino acids. Deletions cut 1 base from V and 5 bases from J, with 18 bases between. The germline V gene encodes CDR1 MRHNA and CDR2 SNTAGT. Here the CDR3 reads CASSDLRDKGTHNSPLHF. The CDR3 nucleotides are TGTGCCAGCAGTGACTTGAGGGACAAGGGGACCCATAATTCACCCCTCCACTTT.

This chain uses TRBV6-5 with TRBJ1-6, with 10 nucleotides matching TRBD1. CDR3 length: 14 residues. Trimming at V came to 5 bases and at J to 12 bases, leaving 7 bases not matched to a gene. In germline, CDR1 is MNHEY, CDR2 SVGAGI. The CDR3 nucleotides are TGTGCCAGCAGTCCCGGACAGGGGGTCGGACCCCTCCACTTT. Residues: CASSPGQGVGPLHF.

Comments on this clone: Other DNA sequences in this specimen translate into the identical CDR3. This chain connects TRBV5-1 to TRBJ2-1; no definite D call. Trimming left V 0 bases short and J 4 bases short, with 5 bases between. The CDR3 sequence is 13 residues long. The germline CDR1 and CDR2 sequences are SGHRS and YFSETQ. CDR3 DNA sequence: TGCGCCAGCAGCTTGGACGGTTACAATGAGCAGTTCTTC. This encodes CASSLDGYNEQFF.

This chain connects TRBV5-1 to TRBJ1-2; 8 nucleotides match TRBD1. V shed 4 bases and J 8 bases; nucleotides not matched to a gene: 7. Germline-derived CDR1 and CDR2 are SGHRS and YFSETQ. This CDR3 region has 13 residues. CDR3: CASSIGQGEGYTF. The CDR3 DNA is TGCGCCAGCAGCATAGGACAGGGAGAGGGCTACACCTTC.

The CDR3 region is CASGGGVEQFF. In DNA form, the CDR3 reads TGTGCCAGCGGCGGGGGGGTTGAGCAGTTCTTC. This sequence joins TRBV11-2 and TRBJ2-1; TRBD2 matches at 9 bases. The CDR3 runs to 11 residues. The germline CDR1 and CDR2 sequences are SGHAT and FQNNGV. The ends lost 8 bases at V and 9 bases at J; junction bases unmatched: 2.

The CDR3 DNA sequence: TGTGCTAGTGGTTTGGGCCTGGACAGGTCAGTGGAGACCCAGTACTTC. This translates into CASGLGLDRSVETQYF. This chain connects TRBV12-5 to TRBJ2-5, with 7 bases aligning to TRBD1. CDR1 is LGHNT, CDR2 FRNRAP, per germline. The V segment lost 1 base and the J segment 5 bases; nucleotides outside the gene matches: 10. The CDR3 sequence is 16 residues long. Combining the CDR3 with reference TRBV12-5 and TRBJ2-5 gives the whole variable domain DARVTQTPRHKVTEMGQEVTMRCQPILGHNTVFWYRQTMMQGLELLAYFRNRAPLDDSGMPKDRFSAEMPDATLATLKIQPSEPRDSAVYFCASGLGLDRSVETQYFGPGTRLLVL.

V and J are TRBV19 and TRBJ2-7, with D hard to call. Germline V gene data show CDR1 as LNHDA and CDR2 as SQIVND (reference sequence). There are 15 residues in the CDR3. The V gene lost 3 bases and the J gene lost 2 bases, with 14 bases spanning the gap. CDR3: CASSIGSPSAYEQYF. The DNA of the CDR3 is TGTGCCAGTAGTATCGGTTCTCCGTCGGCCTACGAGCAGTACTTC.

The chain combines TRBV3-1 (or the pseudogene TRBV3-2) with TRBJ2-1; 14 bases fit TRBD2. Germline V lookup: CDR1 LGHDT, CDR2 YNNKEL (reference sequence). This CDR3 has 17 residues. V shed 4 bases and J 6 bases; nucleotides not matched to a gene: 8. The CDR3 sequence is CASSRRTSGGTSNEQFF. The CDR3 DNA sequence: TGTGCCAGCAGCCGACGGACTAGCGGGGGGACATCCAATGAGCAGTTCTTC.

The chain joins TRBV13 to TRBJ2-7; 10 nucleotides align to TRBD1. V gave up 3 bases and J gave up 5 bases; unmatched junction bases: 7. The CDR3 has 15 amino acids. Germline values: CDR1 PRHDT, CDR2 FYEKMQ (reference sequence). CDR3 in DNA: TGTGCCAGCAGCTTGACAGGGGGCATTCTCGACGAGCAGTACTTC. It is translated as CASSLTGGILDEQYF. Looking up the rest from reference TRBV13 and TRBJ2-7 gives the full variable domain: AAGVIQSPRHLIKEKRETATLKCYPIPRHDTVYWYQQGPGQDPQFLISFYEKMQSDKGSIPDRFSAQQFSDYHSELNMSSLELGDSALYFCASSLTGGILDEQYFGPGTRLTVT.

The chain joins TRBV9 to TRBJ2-7; D is perhaps TRBD1 (5 bases). V was clipped by 2 bases and J by 2 bases, with 11 bases between them. This CDR3 comprises 14 residues. Germline assignment: CDR1 SGDLS and CDR2 YYNGEE. For the CDR3, the DNA is TGTGCCAGCAGCGTGTCGACAGCTACCTACGAGCAGTACTTC. It codes for CASSVSTATYEQYF.

The gene calls are TRBV30 and TRBJ2-7; 11 bases are shared with TRBD1. The CDR3 spans 15 residues. V was pared by 0 bases and J by 4 bases, with 5 bases of the junction left unmatched. Germline-derived CDR1 and CDR2 are GTSNPN and SVGIG (reference sequence). CDR3 in DNA: TGTGCCTGGAGTGTGGCGGGACAGGGGGTATACGAGCAGTACTTC. This sequence encodes CAWSVAGQGVYEQYF.

In its sample, this clone was seen a few times. The genes are TRBV29-1 and TRBJ2-4; D gene unclear. Trimming removed 2 bases from V and 0 bases from J, with 11 bases in between. The germline V gene has CDR1 SQVTM and CDR2 ANQGSEA. This CDR3 spans 15 amino acids. The CDR3: CSVEPAETAKNIQYF. CDR3 bases: TGCAGCGTTGAACCGGCGGAGACAGCCAAAAACATTCAGTACTTC.

The chain joins TRBV27 to TRBJ1-6; 8 nucleotides line up with TRBD1. The CDR3 has 15 residues. CDR1 is MNHEY, CDR2 SMNVEV, per germline (reference sequence). V was clipped by 6 bases and J by 5 bases; unmatched bases: 6. Here the CDR3 reads CASSKDRENNSPLHF. CDR3 DNA: TGTGCCAGCAGCAAGGACAGGGAGAATAATTCACCCCTCCACTTT.

V gene TRBV5-4 combines with J gene TRBJ2-3, with 8 bases matching TRBD1. The CDR3 covers 16 residues. Germline V gives CDR1 SGHNT, CDR2 YYREEE (reference sequence). V gave up 2 bases and J gave up 1 base; unmatched junction bases: 6. CDR3 sequence (DNA): TGTGCCAGCAGCTTACAGGGACAGGCCGGCACAGATACGCAGTATTTT. Its translation is CASSLQGQAGTDTQYF.

The chain carries TRBV15 and TRBJ1-1; no clear D gene. Trimming took off 3 bases at V and 7 bases at J, with 15 bases between the two ends. This CDR3 has 14 amino acids. CDR1 is LNHNV, CDR2 YYDKDF, per germline (reference sequence). CDR3 residues: CATSSQLSGNEAFF. In DNA form, the CDR3 reads TGTGCCACCAGCAGCCAGCTTTCGGGGAATGAAGCTTTCTTT.

V usage is TRBV14 and J usage is TRBJ2-7; a weak D match, TRBD1 (5 bases). The length of the CDR3 is 16 residues. The germline V and J ends were trimmed by 2 bases and 5 bases, with 19 bases remaining between them. CDR1 and CDR2 from the germline V gene are SGHDN and FVKESK. The CDR3 nucleotides are TGTGCCAGCAGCCAACCAAAAACAGGAACTCTCGACGAGCAGTACTTC. As protein: CASSQPKTGTLDEQYF.

This clone is a singleton in its sample. This chain connects TRBV6-1 to TRBJ1-5, with unresolved D. Germline loops: CDR1 MNHNS, CDR2 SASEGT. The CDR3 is 15 amino acids. V was clipped by 0 bases and J by 3 bases, with 9 bases between them. CDR3 region: CASSEAGRLNQPQHF. The CDR3 region has the DNA TGTGCCAGCAGTGAAGCGGGCAGGCTCAATCAGCCCCAGCATTTT.

CDR3 in amino acids: CASSWGDRSIGELFF. The CDR3, as DNA: TGTGCCAGCAGCTGGGGGGACAGGTCTATCGGGGAGCTGTTTTTT. The chain uses TRBV5-5 and TRBJ2-2; 8 bases match TRBD1. Germline assignment: CDR1 SGHKS and CDR2 YYEKEE (reference sequence). V dropped 3 bases and J dropped 7; count of bases not matched to a gene: 8. The CDR3 runs to 15 residues.

This rearrangement joins TRBV7-9 to TRBJ2-5, with D possibly TRBD1 on 6 matching bases. Germline values: CDR1 SEHNR, CDR2 FQNEAQ (reference sequence). With 5 bases removed from V and 1 base from J, the gap between germline ends came to 14 bases. The CDR3 runs to 15 residues. CDR3 coding DNA: TGTGCCAGCAGCCCCCGACAACAGGGCCAAGAGACCCAGTACTTC. Encoded protein: CASSPRQQGQETQYF. Based on the CDR3 plus reference TRBV7-9 and TRBJ2-5, the full variable domain is DTGVSQNPRHKITKRGQNVTFRCDPISEHNRLYWYRQTLGQGPEFLTYFQNEAQLEKSRLLSDRFSAERPKGSFSTLEIQRTEQGDSAMYLCASSPRQQGQETQYFGPGTRLLVL.

The rearrangement links TRBV27 to TRBJ1-6; the match to TRBD1 covers 8 bases. V shed 6 bases, J shed 10 bases, and the junction held 8 bases outside the gene matches. The CDR3 consists of 14 residues. The germline CDR1 and CDR2 sequences are MNHEY and SMNVEV (reference sequence). The CDR3 is CASRPQGAGSPLHF. The CDR3 DNA is TGTGCCAGCAGGCCCCAGGGGGCCGGGTCACCCCTCCACTTT.

The J gene is TRBJ1-1, the V gene TRBV10-2; possibly TRBD1 for D (6 bases). V lost 8 bases and J 0 bases, leaving 13 bases between the germline ends. CDR1 and CDR2 from the germline V gene are WSHSY and SAAADI. The CDR3 contains 14 residues. The CDR3 spells CASWPTGMNTEAFF. CDR3 DNA: TGCGCCAGCTGGCCTACAGGGATGAACACTGAAGCTTTCTTT.

The chain carries TRBV6-5 and TRBJ1-6, with D possibly matching TRBD1 (6 bases). V was trimmed by 3 bases and J by 7 bases, leaving 16 bases between them. This CDR3 spans 16 amino acids. CDR1 MNHEY and CDR2 SVGAGI come from the germline V gene. As DNA, the CDR3 is TGTGCCAGCAGTTATTCCGAGCAGGGGCCAAATTCACCCCTCCACTTT. It yields the protein CASSYSEQGPNSPLHF.

This clone is a singleton in its sample. This rearrangement joins TRBV19 to TRBJ1-1, with D possibly being TRBD1 (5 bases). Germline V CDR1 and CDR2: LNHDA, SQIVND (reference sequence). V lost 4 bases and J lost 1, with 10 bases in between. The CDR3 loop spans 14 amino acids. For the CDR3, the DNA is TGTGCCAGTAGTAAAGGGGTAGGGAACACTGAAGCTTTCTTT. It encodes CASSKGVGNTEAFF.

This chain uses TRBV19 with TRBJ1-6, with D perhaps TRBD1 (5 bases). V gave up 7 bases and J gave up 8 bases, with 15 bases separating them. This CDR3 region has 14 residues. The V gene's germline CDR1 is LNHDA and CDR2 SQIVND (reference sequence). This CDR3 is CASTAQGSYSPLHF. In DNA, the CDR3 is TGTGCCAGTACCGCTCAGGGTTCTTATTCACCCCTCCACTTT.

The V gene is TRBV18, the J gene TRBJ2-1, with D tentatively TRBD2 (7 bases). The CDR3 has 15 amino acids. Germline V gives CDR1 KGHSH, CDR2 LQKENI. Trimming pared 4 bases from V and 1 base from J, leaving 11 bases between. CDR3 coding DNA: TGTGCCAGCTCACAGGGGGGGAGTTCCTACAATGAGCAGTTCTTC. Translated: CASSQGGSSYNEQFF. Full variable domain (missing parts from reference TRBV18 and TRBJ2-1): NAGVMQNPRHLVRRRGQEARLRCSPMKGHSHVYWYRQLPEEGLKFMVYLQKENIIDESGMPKERFSAEFPKEGPSILRIQQVVRGDSAAYFCASSQGGSSYNEQFFGPGTRLTVL.

The CDR3 coding sequence is TGTGCCAGCAGCTTAGATGGACAGGCGCTCCAAGAGACCCAGTACTTC. Protein sequence: CASSLDGQALQETQYF. The chain employs TRBV7-9 and TRBJ2-5; 7 bases are a match to TRBD1. The CDR3 is 16 amino acids. V lost 1 base to trimming and J lost 1 base; unmatched junction nucleotides: 6. From germline, CDR1 is SEHNR and CDR2 FQNEAQ (reference sequence). The full variable domain, completed using reference TRBV7-9 and TRBJ2-5, is DTGVSQNPRHKITKRGQNVTFRCDPISEHNRLYWYRQTLGQGPEFLTYFQNEAQLEKSRLLSDRFSAERPKGSFSTLEIQRTEQGDSAMYLCASSLDGQALQETQYFGPGTRLLVL.

CDR3 in amino acids: CASSERSSYEQYF. The CDR3 nucleotides read TGTGCCAGCAGCGAGAGGAGCTCCTACGAGCAGTACTTC. The chain employs TRBV6-5 and TRBJ2-7, with D uncertain. CDR1 is MNHEY, CDR2 SVGAGI, per germline. The length of the CDR3 is 13 residues. Between the trimmed V and J ends, which lost 6 bases and 0 bases, there was a span of 9 bases.

The V call is TRBV5-1, the J call TRBJ2-3; 10 bases are a match to TRBD2. CDR1 is SGHRS, CDR2 YFSETQ, per germline. The ends lost 4 bases at V and 1 base at J; junction bases unmatched: 3. This CDR3 has 15 amino acids. Here the CDR3 DNA reads TGCGCCAGCAGCGGCGGGACTAGCGGCACAGATACGCAGTATTTT. Protein: CASSGGTSGTDTQYF.